The clone carrying this T cell receptor (beta chain) was counted only a few times. This sample's time point: pre-sensitization, week 0. Treatment denoted: therapeutic diphenylcyclopropenone sensitization with weekly scalp DPC. Trimming shortened V by 6 bases and J by 3 bases, and 13 bases separated the two germline ends. Germline values: CDR1 MNHEY, CDR2 SVGEGT. The CDR3 sequence is 14 residues long. Original processing methods: There were a median of roughly 100,000 TCRs per sample, with a range from roughly 20,000 to 750,000. TCRdb called the RACE reads again in MiXCR, with one record for every CDR3 protein. V and J calls and clone size were set by TCRdb, not the authors. The table includes some 39,000 distinct CDR3 sequences, approximately 7.6% detected once. The data were taken from a study of human T cells and chemical hapten exposure. Across the study: Weekly scalp doses of diphenylcyclopropenone were given to patients during the approximately 23-week study. Mostly female patients had alopecia areata, totalis or universalis.

This TCR was recovered from a woman in her forties or fifties with alopecia areata. Some clones in this sample may be carry-over from other donors' samples. The J gene is TRBJ2-3, the V gene TRBV6-2 or TRBV6-3; TRBD1 or TRBD2 may be the D gene (5 bases each). The specimen was whole blood, collected in connection with sensitization to the hapten diphenylcyclopropenone (DPC). DNA for the CDR3: TGTGCCAGCAGGAGGGGTCCAGGGACAGATACGCAGTATTTT. It yields the protein CASRRGPGTDTQYF.